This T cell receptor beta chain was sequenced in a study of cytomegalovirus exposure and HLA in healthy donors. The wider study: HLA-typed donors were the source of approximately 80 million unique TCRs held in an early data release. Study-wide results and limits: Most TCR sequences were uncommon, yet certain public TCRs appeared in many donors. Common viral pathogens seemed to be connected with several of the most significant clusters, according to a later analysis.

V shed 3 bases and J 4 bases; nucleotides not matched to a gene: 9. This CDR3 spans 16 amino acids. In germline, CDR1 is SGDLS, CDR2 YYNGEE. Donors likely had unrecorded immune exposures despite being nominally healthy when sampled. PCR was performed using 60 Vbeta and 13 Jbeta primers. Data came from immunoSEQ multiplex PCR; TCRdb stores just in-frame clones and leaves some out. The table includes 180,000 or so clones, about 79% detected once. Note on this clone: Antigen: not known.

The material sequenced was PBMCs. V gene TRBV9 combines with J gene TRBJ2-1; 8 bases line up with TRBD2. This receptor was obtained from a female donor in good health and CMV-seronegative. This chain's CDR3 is CASSALGAGAYNEQFF. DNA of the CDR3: TGTGCCAGCAGCGCCCTGGGAGCGGGGGCTTACAATGAGCAGTTCTTC.